This T cell receptor beta chain emerged from a study of OX40 agonist ivuxolimab in advanced cancers. At the level of the study: Past anti-PD-1, anti-PD-L1 or anti-CTLA-4 therapy was accepted, and roughly 37% had received some. Two cutaneous melanoma patients and one hepatocellular carcinoma patient, three in all, had partial responses.

General observations from the study: What antigens the expanded peripheral T cells recognized was never established. The study found that CD8+ T cells averaged more expanded clones than CD4+.

The V and J ends lost 7 bases and 1 base respectively, with 19 bases between them. The CDR3 contains 16 residues. Germline V CDR1 and CDR2: LNHDA, SQIVND (reference sequence). For this clone: Its antigen remains unknown.

Method: immunoSEQ multiplex PCR; TCRdb's copy keeps in-frame clones and lacks some. This repertoire shows tens of thousands of clones, approximately 90% found once; its top ten account for roughly 1%. The J gene is TRBJ1-1, the V gene TRBV19; D is possibly TRBD1 (6 bases). The specimen comprised CD4+ or CD8+ T cells sorted from blood, sampled in a trial of the OX40 agonist ivuxolimab. The receptor's source is an adult with an advanced solid tumor such as melanoma, head and neck, liver or kidney cancer. CDR3 in amino acids: CASTSFEGHTNTEAFF. CDR3 in DNA: TGTGCCAGTACCTCTTTTGAGGGACACACGAACACTGAAGCTTTCTTT.